One and the same sample provided the 24 T cell receptor beta chains below, sequenced in a study of T cell responses to AZD1222 COVID-19 vaccine. The protocol was immunoSEQ multiplex PCR, while the TCRdb copy is restricted to in-frame clones and leaves out a portion. The profile shows roughly 100,000 clones, roughly nine tenths of them singletons. The sample in question was peripheral blood, obtained on day 0 of AZD1222 vaccination. The receptor source for this set is an adult in good health.

V usage is TRBV5-5 and J usage is TRBJ1-1; no reliable D call. Germline V lookup: CDR1 SGHKS, CDR2 YYEKEE (reference sequence). The CDR3 loop spans 11 amino acids. V dropped 6 bases and J dropped 5 bases, with 8 bases sitting between them. CDR3 loop: CASKMRTEAFF. Written as DNA, the CDR3 is TGTGCCAGCAAGATGAGGACTGAAGCTTTCTTT.

The V and J genes are TRBV4-2 and TRBJ2-5, with a possible D match to TRBD2 (6 bases). V was shortened by 0 bases and J by 5 bases, with 13 bases between the two germline ends. Per germline, CDR1 LGHNA and CDR2 YNFKEQ. CDR3 length: 15 amino acids. The DNA of the CDR3 is TGTGCCAGCAGCCAAGACGGCCTCGGGAGCGAGACCCAGTACTTC. It encodes CASSQDGLGSETQYF.

This sequence joins TRBV11-2 and TRBJ1-1; D is unresolved. This CDR3 is built from 13 residues. V was pared by 3 bases and J by 1 base, with 6 bases between. CDR1 and CDR2 (germline): SGHAT, FQNNGV. CDR3 nucleotides: TGTGCCAGCAGCTTCGAGAGGAACACTGAAGCTTTCTTT. It encodes CASSFERNTEAFF.

The chain links TRBV19 to TRBJ1-1, with 7 bases aligning to TRBD1. The CDR3 covers 16 residues. Germline-derived CDR1 and CDR2 are LNHDA and SQIVND (reference sequence). With V trimmed by 5 bases and J by 4 bases, 13 bases remained unmatched. CDR3 amino acids: CASSAYPGGTATEAFF. CDR3 sequence (DNA): TGTGCCAGTAGTGCTTACCCGGGGGGGACAGCCACTGAAGCTTTCTTT.

J is TRBJ2-6 and V is TRBV10-1, with 8 bases lining up with TRBD1. CDR1 and CDR2 (germline): WNHNN, SYGVQD (reference sequence). J was trimmed by 4 bases and V by 10 bases; bases with no gene match: 12. This CDR3 comprises 16 residues. The CDR3 loop is CATLGQVHSGANVLTF. For the CDR3, the DNA is TGCGCCACCTTGGGACAGGTGCATAGCGGGGCCAACGTCCTGACTTTC.

J is TRBJ2-7 and V is TRBV3-1 (or the pseudogene TRBV3-2); 7 bases agree with TRBD1. This CDR3 region has 14 residues. After removal of 5 bases from V and 2 bases from J, the junction contained 6 bases not matched to a gene. Germline lookup yields CDR1 LGHDT and CDR2 YNNKEL (reference sequence). In nucleotides, the CDR3 is TGTGCCAGCAGCACCCGACAGGGAACCTACGAGCAGTACTTC. This translates into CASSTRQGTYEQYF.

This chain uses TRBV4-2 with TRBJ2-3; 13 bases agree with TRBD2. CDR1 LGHNA and CDR2 YNFKEQ come from the germline V gene. This CDR3 spans 17 amino acids. J was trimmed by 1 base and V by 4 bases; bases with no gene match: 5. CDR3 DNA sequence: TGTGCCAGCAGCCCTTCCGGACTAGCGGGAGGCACAGATACGCAGTATTTT. It yields the protein CASSPSGLAGGTDTQYF.

This chain connects TRBV7-2 to TRBJ1-4; D gene uncertain. The CDR3 length is 14 residues. V was clipped by 5 bases and J by 3 bases, with 10 bases between them. Germline CDR1 and CDR2: SGHTA and FQGNSA. In DNA, the CDR3 is TGTGCCAGCAGCCCCCGAATGGCTAATGAAAAACTGTTTTTT. Its translation is CASSPRMANEKLFF.

The V gene is TRBV7-9, the J gene TRBJ2-1; 9 positions match TRBD2. Looked up from germline, CDR1 is SEHNR and CDR2 is FQNEAQ (reference sequence). This CDR3 is 15 amino acids long. V was pared by 7 bases and J by 4 bases, with 8 bases of the junction left unmatched. CDR3 loop: CASTLSGSTYNEQFF. The CDR3 bases are TGTGCCAGCACCCTTAGCGGGAGTACGTACAATGAGCAGTTCTTC.

This clone was recorded only once. This chain uses TRBV30 with TRBJ1-2; D perhaps matches TRBD1 (5 bases). Germline V gene data show CDR1 as GTSNPN and CDR2 as SVGIG (reference sequence). V was clipped by 0 bases and J by 1 base, with 9 bases between them. The CDR3 is made up of 14 amino acids. The CDR3 protein is CAWSVQGLNYGYTF. CDR3 DNA sequence: TGTGCCTGGAGTGTGCAGGGACTTAACTATGGCTACACCTTC.

This chain uses TRBV12-3 or TRBV12-4 with TRBJ1-1, with D hard to call. Trimming took 2 bases from V and 3 from J, leaving 7 bases between them. The CDR3 has 13 residues. The DNA of the CDR3 is TGTGCCAGCAGTTTAAAGGCAGACACTGAAGCTTTCTTT. Its translation is CASSLKADTEAFF.

The chain combines TRBV6-6 with TRBJ2-2, with 9 nucleotides matching TRBD1. CDR3 length equals 16 residues. Germline loops: CDR1 MNHNY, CDR2 SVGAGI (reference sequence). Trimming at V came to 4 bases and at J to 6 bases, leaving 9 bases not matched to a gene. The DNA for the CDR3 is TGTGCCAGCAGTTCTACGGGACAGGGAGTTCCCGGGGAGCTGTTTTTT. It encodes CASSSTGQGVPGELFF.

This clone was counted a few times. The rearrangement uses TRBV19 and TRBJ2-1; 7 nucleotides align to TRBD2. This CDR3 has 15 residues. V gave up 7 bases and J gave up 3 bases; unmatched junction bases: 9. Germline values: CDR1 LNHDA, CDR2 SQIVND (reference sequence). The CDR3 here is CASTPGRGYYNEQFF. In nucleotides, the CDR3 is TGTGCCAGTACCCCGGGGAGGGGCTACTACAATGAGCAGTTCTTC.

V and J are TRBV5-1 and TRBJ2-5; TRBD2 matches 14 bases. Germline CDR1 reads SGHRS; CDR2 reads YFSETQ. Germline trimming cut 4 bases from V and 4 bases from J; bases unmatched to any gene: 9. This CDR3 is built from 17 residues. CDR3 sequence reads: CASSPLGLAGGRETQYF. The CDR3 coding sequence is TGCGCCAGCAGCCCCCTCGGACTAGCGGGAGGTCGAGAGACCCAGTACTTC.

The chain carries TRBV10-3 and TRBJ1-6, with 7 bases identical to TRBD1. Unmatched junction bases numbered 7, after V lost 4 bases and J lost 7 bases. This CDR3 has 15 residues. From germline, CDR1 is ENHRY and CDR2 SYGVKD. CDR3 DNA: TGTGCCATCAGTGGAGCGACAGGGCAGAATTCACCCCTCCACTTT. This gives the protein CAISGATGQNSPLHF.

The chain has TRBV6-2 or TRBV6-3 and TRBJ2-5; 7 bases line up with TRBD2. The end of the DNA fits TRBJ2-7 better, so the J call may be wrong. Germline CDR1 reads MNHEY; CDR2 reads SVGEGT. CDR3 length: 14 amino acids. CDR3 region: CASSYSPGGSEQYF. The CDR3 nucleotides read TGTGCCAGCAGTTACTCACCCGGCGGGAGCGAGCAGTACTTC.

The chain is built from TRBV28 and TRBJ2-1; 8 bases are shared with TRBD1. The germline V gene encodes CDR1 MDHEN and CDR2 SYDVKM. V lost 6 bases, J lost 2 bases, and 9 bases stayed unmatched. The length of the CDR3 is 16 residues. The CDR3: CASSLPGQVTYNEQFF. The CDR3 nucleotides read TGTGCCAGCAGCCTACCGGGACAGGTCACCTACAATGAGCAGTTCTTC.

This chain connects TRBV7-9 to TRBJ1-6; the D gene is possibly TRBD1 (5 bases). The germline V gene has CDR1 SEHNR and CDR2 FQNEAQ (reference sequence). The V gene lost 2 bases and the J gene lost 11 bases, with 13 bases spanning the gap. This CDR3 is 14 amino acids long. The CDR3 here is CASSLQGPLAPLHF. CDR3 nucleotide sequence: TGTGCCAGCAGCTTACAGGGACCGTTAGCACCCCTCCACTTT.

This clone was picked up one time. The V call is TRBV3-1 (or the pseudogene TRBV3-2), the J call TRBJ2-2, with D uncertain. Germline-derived CDR1 and CDR2 are LGHDT and YNNKEL (reference sequence). The ends were cut back, 5 bases at V and 0 bases at J, with 16 bases in the middle. CDR3 length equals 17 residues. The CDR3 nucleotides read TGTGCCAGCAGCTTACTAAGGAGCAAGTCGAACACCGGGGAGCTGTTTTTT. As protein: CASSLLRSKSNTGELFF.

This clone was seen a handful of times. This sequence joins TRBV5-6 and TRBJ2-7, with TRBD1 matching over 9 bases. This CDR3 has 14 amino acids. The V and J ends lost 6 bases and 5 bases, in that order; junction bases with no gene match: 9. From germline, CDR1 is SGHDT and CDR2 YYEEEE. CDR3 in DNA: TGTGCCAGCACCCCCCGGGACAGGGTTCACGAGCAGTACTTC. Translation: CASTPRDRVHEQYF.

The chain couples TRBV7-2 to TRBJ2-7, with D possibly matching TRBD2 (6 bases). Per germline, CDR1 SGHTA and CDR2 FQGNSA. V lost 3 bases to trimming and J lost 4 bases, with 13 bases between them. This CDR3 has 14 residues. The CDR3 loop is CASSFNSGRYEQYF. The CDR3 DNA sequence: TGTGCCAGCAGCTTCAATAGCGGAAGATACGAGCAGTACTTC. Looking up the rest from reference TRBV7-2 and TRBJ2-7 gives the full variable domain: GAGVSQSPSNKVTEKGKDVELRCDPISGHTALYWYRQSLGQGLEFLIYFQGNSAPDKSGLPSDRFSAERTGGSVSTLTIQRTQQEDSAVYLCASSFNSGRYEQYFGPGTRLTVT.

This chain joins TRBV6-1 and TRBJ1-1, with D possibly being TRBD1 (6 bases). This CDR3 has 15 amino acids. V dropped 2 bases and J dropped 1 base, with 11 bases sitting between them. Germline CDR1 MNHNS, CDR2 SASEGT. CDR3 sequence (DNA): TGTGCCAGCAGTGAATACAGGGAAAGGAACACTGAAGCTTTCTTT. Its protein is CASSEYRERNTEAFF.

This chain connects TRBV28 to TRBJ1-5; D gene uncertain. V lost 6 bases and J lost 2, with 17 bases in between. CDR3 length equals 16 residues. Germline V gene data show CDR1 as MDHEN and CDR2 as SYDVKM. The CDR3 region has the DNA TGTGCCAGCAGCCGAGGAGAGGGTAGAGGCAATCAGCCCCAGCATTTT. Amino acid sequence: CASSRGEGRGNQPQHF.

This chain links TRBV4-2 with TRBJ2-7; D may correspond to TRBD1 or TRBD2 (5 bases each). In germline, CDR1 is LGHNA, CDR2 YNFKEQ. The length of the CDR3 is 15 residues. V was pared by 2 bases and J by 5 bases, with 16 bases between. The CDR3 nucleotides are TGTGCCAGCAGCCAAACACCGGGCAGGGACCACGAGCAGTACTTC. Its translation is CASSQTPGRDHEQYF.